A single sample is the source of the 19 T cell receptor beta chains below, sequenced in a study of blood T cell repertoires in COVID-19. Clones were sequenced by immunoSEQ multiplex PCR, and TCRdb holds only the in-frame ones, with some missing. In the table there are roughly 270,000 clones, roughly 80% of which are singletons. Sequencing was done on a sample of PBMCs or T cells enriched from blood (not recorded which). These receptor sequences come from a middle-aged man who had been exposed to COVID-19.

V and J are TRBV19 and TRBJ2-7; tentative D call: TRBD2 (5 bases). The CDR3 covers 12 residues. Trimming took off 6 bases at V and 1 base at J, with 7 bases between the two ends. Germline lookup yields CDR1 LNHDA and CDR2 SQIVND (reference sequence). DNA of the CDR3: TGTGCCAGTAGGACTAATTCCTACGAGCAGTACTTC. This translates into CASRTNSYEQYF. The variable domain in full, completed from reference TRBV19 and TRBJ2-7, reads DGGITQSPKYLFRKEGQNVTLSCEQNLNHDAMYWYRQDPGQGLRLIYYSQIVNDFQKGDIAEGYSVSREKKESFPLTVTSAQKNPTAFYLCASRTNSYEQYFGPGTRLTVT.

The chain uses TRBV19 and TRBJ1-5; no definite D call. V lost 5 bases and J 9 bases, leaving 14 bases between the germline ends. Germline V gene data show CDR1 as LNHDA and CDR2 as SQIVND (reference sequence). This CDR3 region has 13 residues. CDR3 DNA: TGTGCCAGTAGTGCCACCTCAGTCGCGCCCCAGCATTTT. It codes for CASSATSVAPQHF.

The chain links TRBV10-3 to TRBJ1-5; D gene ambiguous. Per germline, CDR1 ENHRY and CDR2 SYGVKD. Trimming left V 3 bases short and J 3 bases short, with 6 bases between. The CDR3 sequence is 13 residues long. The CDR3 here is CAISDIFNQPQHF. The DNA of the CDR3 is TGTGCCATCAGTGACATTTTCAATCAGCCCCAGCATTTT.

This clone has just one count. The rearrangement links TRBV3-1 (or the pseudogene TRBV3-2) to TRBJ2-1; a possible D gene is TRBD2 (5 bases). Trimming shortened V by 4 bases and J by 5 bases, and 15 bases separated the two germline ends. The CDR3 consists of 15 residues. Germline CDR1 reads LGHDT; CDR2 reads YNNKEL (reference sequence). The CDR3 DNA reads TGTGCCAGCAGCCCCCCTAGCCCCGGCCACAATGAGCAGTTCTTC. This codes for CASSPPSPGHNEQFF.

The rearrangement links TRBV2 to TRBJ1-6; TRBD1 aligns across 9 bases. Germline values: CDR1 SNHLY, CDR2 FYNNEI. Germline trimming cut 5 bases from V and 2 bases from J; bases unmatched to any gene: 4. This CDR3 region has 16 residues. The CDR3 sequence is CASSPDRGTYNSPLHF. The CDR3 DNA follows: TGTGCCAGCAGTCCCGACAGGGGGACCTATAATTCACCCCTCCACTTT.

The chain is built from TRBV5-3 and TRBJ2-2, with 10 bases matching TRBD1. Being an ORF, TRBV5-3 has a function that is uncertain. V was pared by 2 bases and J by 4 bases, with 17 bases of the junction left unmatched. The CDR3 contains 20 residues. CDR3: CARSFCSLQVRDRGTGELFF. The CDR3 bases are TGTGCCAGAAGCTTTTGTAGTCTTCAAGTCCGGGACAGGGGCACCGGGGAGCTGTTTTTT.

The CDR3 DNA reads TGTGCCAGCAGCTTGTGGGCCGGCAACAACTATGGCTACACCTTC. Its translation: CASSLWAGNNYGYTF. The genes are TRBV5-6 and TRBJ1-2; D unclear. This CDR3 spans 15 amino acids. Germline-derived CDR1 and CDR2 are SGHDT and YYEEEE. Trimming removed 1 base at V and 2 bases at J, with 12 bases between.

V usage is TRBV5-6 and J usage is TRBJ2-7, with D possibly being TRBD2 (6 bases). Germline V CDR1 and CDR2: SGHDT, YYEEEE. The CDR3 runs to 14 residues. V lost 2 bases to trimming and J lost 3 bases, with 12 bases between them. CDR3 sequence (DNA): TGTGCCAGCAGCTTTAGTCTAGCGAGCTACGAGCAGTACTTC. It translates to CASSFSLASYEQYF.

The CDR3 here is CASSSSFRGLGYTF. CDR3 sequence (DNA): TGTGCCAGCAGTTCATCTTTCAGGGGGTTGGGCTACACCTTC. J is TRBJ1-2 and V is TRBV27; 7 nucleotides align to TRBD1. Germline V gene sequence: CDR1 MNHEY, CDR2 SMNVEV (reference sequence). V shed 4 bases and J 8 bases; nucleotides not matched to a gene: 10. CDR3 length: 14 amino acids.

In this sample, this clone turned up once. The genes are TRBV4-1 and TRBJ2-7; 7 bases line up with TRBD1. The CDR3 covers 14 residues. Germline CDR1 reads MGHRA; CDR2 reads YSYEKL. The V and J ends lost 4 bases and 2 bases, in that order; junction bases with no gene match: 5. The CDR3 coding sequence is TGCGCCAGCAGCCCGACAGGGAAAACCTACGAGCAGTACTTC. It translates to CASSPTGKTYEQYF.

The chain carries TRBV6-5 and TRBJ2-3; 8 nucleotides line up with TRBD1. The trim removed 6 bases at V and 2 bases at J, leaving 7 bases unmatched. This CDR3 has 15 amino acids. The germline CDR1 and CDR2 sequences are MNHEY and SVGAGI. The CDR3 protein is CASRRDRMLTDTQYF. The CDR3 bases are TGTGCCAGCAGGCGGGACAGGATGCTCACAGATACGCAGTATTTT.

V gene TRBV3-1 (or the pseudogene TRBV3-2) combines with J gene TRBJ2-7, with TRBD2 matching 8 bases. Trimming took 4 bases from V and 1 from J; bases not matched to a gene: 6. The germline gives CDR1 LGHDT, CDR2 YNNKEL (reference sequence). The CDR3 loop spans 15 amino acids. CDR3: CASSRGTSGSYEQYF. The DNA for the CDR3 is TGTGCCAGCAGCCGGGGCACTAGCGGTTCCTACGAGCAGTACTTC.

This clone has more than one count but fewer than ten. The V call is TRBV27, the J call TRBJ1-6; D is uncertain. Germline V gene data show CDR1 as MNHEY and CDR2 as SMNVEV (reference sequence). The CDR3 has 15 residues. V shed 6 bases and J shed 0 bases, with 9 bases lying between them. The CDR3 loop reads CASSGGNSYNSPLHF. For the CDR3, the DNA is TGTGCCAGCAGCGGAGGAAACTCCTATAATTCACCCCTCCACTTT.

About this clone: This may come from a read error, since a much larger clone is one base off. The same CDR3 can be traced to other DNA sequences in this sample. The rearrangement joins TRBV12-3 or TRBV12-4 to TRBJ1-1; 7 bases agree with TRBD1. Unmatched junction bases numbered 1, after V lost 5 bases and J lost 1 base. The CDR3 runs 13 residues. CDR3 sequence: CASSRTGNTEAFF. The CDR3 DNA is TGTGCCAGCAGTAGGACAGGGAACACTGAAGCTTTCTTT.

The CDR3 is CASSQGITRDSKNSPLHF. The CDR3 DNA is TGCGCCAGCAGCCAGGGCATCACTCGGGACAGCAAGAATTCACCCCTCCACTTT. The rearrangement uses TRBV4-1 and TRBJ1-6; 7 bases are shared with TRBD1. Germline loops: CDR1 MGHRA, CDR2 YSYEKL. V gave up 3 bases and J gave up 7 bases; unmatched junction bases: 15. The length of the CDR3 is 18 residues.

In its sample, this clone was seen a few times. The chain recombines TRBV5-1 with TRBJ1-1; 9 nucleotides agree with TRBD1. Trimming at V came to 7 bases and at J to 3 bases, leaving 10 bases not matched to a gene. This CDR3 comprises 15 residues. CDR1 SGHRS and CDR2 YFSETQ come from the germline V gene. The CDR3 is CASRDRVRSDTEAFF. Written as DNA, the CDR3 is TGCGCCAGCCGGGACAGGGTCAGATCCGACACTGAAGCTTTCTTT.

The V and J genes are TRBV11-1 and TRBJ2-7; TRBD1 is a possible D gene (6 bases). V lost 1 base, J lost 0 bases, and 10 bases lay in between. CDR3 length equals 15 residues. Germline lookup yields CDR1 SGHAT and CDR2 FQDESV (reference sequence). Here the CDR3 DNA reads TGTGCCAGCAGCTTAGACCAGGGGAGCTCCTACGAGCAGTACTTC. The encoded protein is CASSLDQGSSYEQYF.

The chain is built from TRBV7-6 and TRBJ2-1; TRBD1 matches at 10 bases. From germline, CDR1 is SGHVS and CDR2 FNYEAQ. CDR3 length: 14 residues. V shed 5 bases and J 8 bases; nucleotides not matched to a gene: 6. The CDR3 protein is CASSRQGAVDEQFF. DNA of the CDR3: TGTGCCAGCAGCAGACAGGGGGCTGTTGATGAGCAGTTCTTC.

The chain combines TRBV29-1 with TRBJ1-2, with 7 positions matching TRBD1. The length of the CDR3 is 12 residues. The V gene end was trimmed by 4 bases and the J gene end by 7 bases; junction bases not matched to a gene: 6. Germline V lookup: CDR1 SQVTM, CDR2 ANQGSEA. The CDR3 protein is CSVGQGGGGYTF. The CDR3 coding sequence is TGCAGCGTTGGACAGGGAGGAGGTGGCTACACCTTC.